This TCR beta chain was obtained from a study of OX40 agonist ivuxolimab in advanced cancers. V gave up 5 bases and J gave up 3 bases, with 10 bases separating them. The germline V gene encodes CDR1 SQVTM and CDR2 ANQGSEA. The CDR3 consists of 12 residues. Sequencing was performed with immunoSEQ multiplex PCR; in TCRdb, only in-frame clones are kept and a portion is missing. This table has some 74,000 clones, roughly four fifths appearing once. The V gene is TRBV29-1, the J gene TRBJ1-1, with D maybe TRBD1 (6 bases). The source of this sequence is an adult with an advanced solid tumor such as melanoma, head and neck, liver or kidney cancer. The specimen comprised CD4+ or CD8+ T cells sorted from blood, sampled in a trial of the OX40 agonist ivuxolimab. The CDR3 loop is CSVSRGYTEAFF. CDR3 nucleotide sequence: TGCAGCGTTTCCAGGGGATACACTGAAGCTTTCTTT.